This T cell receptor (beta chain) derives from a study of blood T cell repertoires in COVID-19. Looking at the study overall: The cDNA or gDNA used as material had been derived from T cells, B-cell-depleted T cells, or PBMCs.

Trimming cost V 6 bases and J 9 bases, with 9 bases left between them. This CDR3 region has 11 residues. In the authors' methods: Cell counts per sample came from amplifying reference gene primers. Here immunoSEQ multiplex PCR was the method, and the copy in TCRdb shows in-frame clones only, minus some. V and J calls plus clone size are reproduced from that table; the DNA served to infer D and trimming. The table includes 100,000 to 150,000 clones, more than 70% detected once. The rearrangement joins TRBV12-3 or TRBV12-4 to TRBJ1-5; unclear D gene. Material for sequencing was peripheral blood. This receptor was taken from a woman over 75 with COVID-19, enrolled during active disease. The CDR3 protein is CASSSGGPQHF. The DNA for the CDR3 is TGTGCCAGCAGCTCCGGTGGGCCCCAGCATTTT.